This TCR beta chain derives from a study of blood T cell repertoires in COVID-19. About the study: The samples span acute and convalescent COVID-19 from the United States, Italy and Spain. Nucleic acid was either cDNA or gDNA, and it came from T cells, B-cell-depleted T cells, or PBMCs.

In the original processing: Reference gene primer amplification in the assay estimated nucleated cell counts. Libraries were prepared by immunoSEQ multiplex PCR; TCRdb keeps only in-frame clonotypes and omits some of them. The D gene and trimming were derived from the DNA, and the V and J assignments and clone size from that table. The data hold approximately 260,000 clones, with approximately 90% observed a single time. This clone was seen only a few times. The TCR was taken from a woman aged 40 to 50 with acute or convalescent COVID-19. Sequencing was carried out using peripheral blood.

The CDR3 spells CASSADSNTEAFF. The CDR3 DNA reads TGTGCCAGCAGTGCTGACTCCAACACTGAAGCTTTCTTT. The J gene is TRBJ1-1, the V gene TRBV2; D is undetermined. Germline V gives CDR1 SNHLY, CDR2 FYNNEI. Trimming removed 4 bases at V and 2 bases at J, with 8 bases between. This CDR3 comprises 13 residues. Variable domain in full (rest from reference TRBV2 and TRBJ1-1): EPEVTQTPSHQVTQMGQEVILRCVPISNHLYFYWYRQILGQKVEFLVSFYNNEISEKSEIFDDQFSVERPDGSNFTLKIRSTKLEDSAMYFCASSADSNTEAFFGQGTRLTVV.